These T cell receptor beta chains were read from a single sample in a study of T cells after yellow fever vaccination. Via MiXCR, TCRdb re-called the 5' RACE reads, giving one row per CDR3 protein. The profile shows 100,000 to 150,000 distinct CDR3 sequences, 13% to 15% of them singletons. The starting material was CD8+ T cells sorted from PBMCs, obtained 5 days after the yellow fever booster vaccination. Receptors were obtained from a man aged 18 to 35 who received the YFV17D yellow fever vaccine. CDR3s include the opening cysteine and the closing phenylalanine or tryptophan. Each record gives: CDR3 protein, J gene, V gene.

CDR3 protein: CASTVVGLAANEQFF
J gene: TRBJ2-1
V gene: TRBV12-3/TRBV12-4

CDR3 protein: CASTHSGGSKEQYF
J gene: TRBJ2-7
V gene: TRBV5-6

CDR3 protein: CSARSGASSYEQYF
J gene: TRBJ2-7
V gene: TRBV20-1

CDR3 protein: CASTTGVGYTF
J gene: TRBJ1-2
V gene: TRBV19

CDR3 protein: CASSQDLSGGREQYF
J gene: TRBJ2-7
V gene: TRBV4-1

CDR3 protein: CASSAGLANYNEQFF
J gene: TRBJ2-1
V gene: TRBV7-2

CDR3 protein: CSVVSGGRDTGELFF
J gene: TRBJ2-2
V gene: TRBV29-1

CDR3 protein: CSATGTGITGELFF
J gene: TRBJ2-2
V gene: TRBV29-1

CDR3 protein: CAWSVNTQETQYF
J gene: TRBJ2-5
V gene: TRBV30

CDR3 protein: CASSLDNEKLFF
J gene: TRBJ1-4
V gene: TRBV10-1

CDR3 protein: CASSLAAGGLYEQFF
J gene: TRBJ2-1
V gene: TRBV5-6

CDR3 protein: CASSWGGGYEQYF
J gene: TRBJ2-7
V gene: TRBV12-3/TRBV12-4

CDR3 protein: CASSSHGTRDTEAFF
J gene: TRBJ1-1
V gene: TRBV7-8

CDR3 protein: CASSSAGANTGELFF
J gene: TRBJ2-2
V gene: TRBV6-5

CDR3 protein: CASSQVGEGQGSQPQHF
J gene: TRBJ1-5
V gene: TRBV4-1

CDR3 protein: CASSPPATDTQYF
J gene: TRBJ2-3
V gene: TRBV6-2/TRBV6-3

CDR3 protein: CASSLGGQGEAFF
J gene: TRBJ1-1
V gene: TRBV7-6

CDR3 protein: CASSYQSFSGANVLTF
J gene: TRBJ2-6
V gene: TRBV6-2/TRBV6-3

CDR3 protein: CASSLAGRGAGELFF
J gene: TRBJ2-2
V gene: TRBV11-1

CDR3 protein: CSVVRTGDSTDTQYF
J gene: TRBJ2-3
V gene: TRBV29-1

CDR3 protein: CASSFGVSSYNEQFF
J gene: TRBJ2-1
V gene: TRBV7-2

CDR3 protein: CASSEGSWEITGYTF
J gene: TRBJ1-2
V gene: TRBV13

CDR3 protein: CASSWNALNTEAFF
J gene: TRBJ1-1
V gene: TRBV12-3/TRBV12-4

CDR3 protein: CASTRVRDKETQYF
J gene: TRBJ2-5
V gene: TRBV7-9

CDR3 protein: CASSLGQQGGGYTF
J gene: TRBJ1-2
V gene: TRBV6-6

CDR3 protein: CAISEGQGPGNQPQHF
J gene: TRBJ1-5
V gene: TRBV10-3

CDR3 protein: CASSLERAGVQETQYF
J gene: TRBJ2-5
V gene: TRBV5-1

CDR3 protein: CASSQDMGTSYEQYF
J gene: TRBJ2-7
V gene: TRBV4-3

CDR3 protein: CASSLGQVEYNEQFF
J gene: TRBJ2-1
V gene: TRBV5-4

CDR3 protein: CASRGVSAYEQYF
J gene: TRBJ2-7
V gene: TRBV10-2

CDR3 protein: CASEGRGGNNEQFF
J gene: TRBJ2-1
V gene: TRBV7-8